This T cell receptor beta chain emerged from a study of blood T cells in healthy people across ages (dated by TCRdb to the mid-2010s). For the study in its entirety: In model experiments, template switching captured about one uniquely barcoded TCR beta cDNA molecule for every two T cells. The donors were divided into four age groups: young (average around 15 years), middle-aged (almost 40), aged (approximately 62) and long-lived (about 90). Using deep sequencing normalized with unique cDNA molecular identifiers, the study measured how TCR beta repertoire diversity changes with age. For two donors (one aged 18 to 29 and one aged 80 or older), the study analyzed two additional independent replicas of 1 million unique cDNA reads from the same blood draw. To avoid experimental bias, donors of different ages were spread randomly across the sequencing lanes.

Comment on this clonotype: Its antigen is currently not known. No base quality information exists; no much larger clone differs at one position.

Results the study describes overall, beyond this receptor: Estimates of total diversity based on one million sequenced T cells were considered lower bounds and underestimates. The long-lived group showed more naive CD4+ T cells, fewer expanded clones and increased TCR diversity than the aged group, suggesting age selection. There was a strong correlation between observed TCR beta diversity and the percentage of naive T cells measured by flow cytometry. The CMV infection status of donors was not known, potentially confounding age-related changes in expanded clonotypes. Conclusive comparison of naive and antigen-experienced compartments was prevented by the profiling of bulk unsorted PBMCs. Observed TCR beta diversity per million T cells fell roughly linearly with age, and a significant reduction was already apparent by age around 40.

The donors were around 39 Caucasian individuals from Russia, aged about 6 to 100 years, who were systemically healthy. Around 10 milliliters of peripheral blood were collected from each donor into EDTA-treated Vacutainer tubes. Ficoll-Paque density-gradient centrifugation was used to isolate PBMCs, with at least 6.5 million obtained per sample. Trizol reagent was used to extract total RNA from the PBMCs, yielding at least 5.5 micrograms per sample. For every donor, flow cytometry on a PBMC aliquot measured the percentage of naive CD45RAhigh/CD27high T cells. The library relied on 5' RACE. TCRdb shows the sequencer as Illumina HiSeq 2500. A second PCR of about 6 to 11 cycles was run with a J-beta primer mix and a sample-barcoded 5' primer. A unique molecular identifier was introduced onto each TCR beta cDNA molecule by a template-switch 5' adaptor carrying 12 random nucleotides. At least 2.5 million CDR3-containing paired-end reads were obtained from each sample. The Mint cDNA synthesis kit, primed by a TRBC-specific oligonucleotide, was used to synthesize first-strand cDNA from all RNA. Following uracil-DNA glycosylase treatment, all cDNA underwent a first 18-cycle PCR with the universal primers M1SS and BC2_uni_R. The source study handled its data this way. For normalization, 1 million high-quality reads, each with a distinct molecular identifier, were randomly selected from each sample. Reads sharing molecular identifiers were discarded rather than binned into consensus sequences. MiTCR, set to a Q25 quality threshold and the strictest error-elimination algorithm, was used for CDR3 identification, clonotype clustering and error correction. A nonparametric unseen species model with Euler transformation was used to estimate a lower bound on total TCR beta diversity. TCRdb reprocessing: public reads trimmed at Q25 with fastp, clones called with MiXCR, in-frame beta chains kept. Every distinct CDR3 protein forms one entry, paired with its most common genes and DNA. The V and J calls were not made by the authors but by TCRdb's processing. The table for this sample lists about 730,000 distinct CDR3 sequences; roughly 45% of them were counted only once. 20% of the sample goes to the ten largest clones.

V is reduced by 8 bases and J by 3 bases, leaving a spacing of 11 bases between them. The CDR3 holds 13 amino acids from the cysteine to the phenylalanine. Only CDR3 DNA is held: 39 bases, read in frame from base 1. The sequencing sample was made of blood. This chain is built from TRBV12-3 or TRBV12-4 and TRBJ2-1, with the D gene call left open. The TCR comes from a woman in her sixties in good health. The DNA reads as follows: TGTGCCAGCCTACCAGCTGGCTACAATGAGCAGTTCTTC. The encoded protein is CASLPAGYNEQFF.